This T cell receptor beta chain came from a study of STAT5B mutations in CD4+ large granular lymphocyte leukemia. Points from the study as a whole: Top patient clones used TRBV06 genes more often: 8/27 versus 2/35 in controls. CD4-sorted patient repertoires seemed more clonal than healthy CD4+ repertoires.

This table comes from immunoSEQ multiplex PCR, and its TCRdb copy is limited to in-frame clones, with some not included. The sample has some 33,000 clones; approximately 74% are singletons. With respect to this clone: The antigen is unknown.

The germline V gene has CDR1 MNHEY and CDR2 SVGAGI. The V end lost 2 bases, the J end lost 2 bases, and 8 bases lay between the germline ends. The CDR3 contains 14 residues. This TCR derives from a human donor in good health. Sequenced input: CD4+ T cells from blood buffy coats. The chain uses TRBV6-5 and TRBJ2-3; TRBD2 is a possible D gene (5 bases). CDR3 protein: CASSYPGITDTQYF. DNA of the CDR3: TGTGCCAGCAGTTACCCGGGGATCACAGATACGCAGTATTTT.